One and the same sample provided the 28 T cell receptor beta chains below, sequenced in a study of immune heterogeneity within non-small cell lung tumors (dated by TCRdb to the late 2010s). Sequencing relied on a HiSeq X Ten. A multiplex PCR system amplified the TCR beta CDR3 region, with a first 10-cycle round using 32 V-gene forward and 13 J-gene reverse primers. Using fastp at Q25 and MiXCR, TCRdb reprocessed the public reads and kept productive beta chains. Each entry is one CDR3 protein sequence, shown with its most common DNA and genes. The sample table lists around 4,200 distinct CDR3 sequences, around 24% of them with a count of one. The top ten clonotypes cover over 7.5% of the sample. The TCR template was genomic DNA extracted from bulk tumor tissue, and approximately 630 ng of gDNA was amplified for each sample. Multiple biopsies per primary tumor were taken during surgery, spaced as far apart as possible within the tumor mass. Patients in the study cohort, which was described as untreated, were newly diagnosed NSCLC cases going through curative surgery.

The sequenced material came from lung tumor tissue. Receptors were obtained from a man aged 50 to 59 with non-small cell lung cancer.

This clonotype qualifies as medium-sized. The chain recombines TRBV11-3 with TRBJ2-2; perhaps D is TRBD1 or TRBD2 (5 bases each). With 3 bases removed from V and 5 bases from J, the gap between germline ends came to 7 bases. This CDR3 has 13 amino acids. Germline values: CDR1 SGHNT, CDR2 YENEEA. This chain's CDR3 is CASSFEGTGELFF. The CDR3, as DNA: TGTGCCAGCAGCTTCGAGGGGACCGGGGAGCTGTTTTTT.

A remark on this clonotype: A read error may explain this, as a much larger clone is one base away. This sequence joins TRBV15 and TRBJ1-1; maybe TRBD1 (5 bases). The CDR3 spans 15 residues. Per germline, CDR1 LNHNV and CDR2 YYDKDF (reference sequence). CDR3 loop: CATRPRVGGDTKAFF. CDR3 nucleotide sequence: TGTGCCACCCGGCCCAGGGTCGGGGGAGACACTAAAGCTTTCTTT.

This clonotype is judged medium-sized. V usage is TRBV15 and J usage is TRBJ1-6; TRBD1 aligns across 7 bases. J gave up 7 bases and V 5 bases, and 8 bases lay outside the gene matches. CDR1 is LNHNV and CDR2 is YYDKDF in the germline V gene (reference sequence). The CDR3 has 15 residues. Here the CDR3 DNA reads TGTGCCACCAGCGGAAAGACAGGGCGGAATTCACCCCTCCACTTT. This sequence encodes CATSGKTGRNSPLHF.

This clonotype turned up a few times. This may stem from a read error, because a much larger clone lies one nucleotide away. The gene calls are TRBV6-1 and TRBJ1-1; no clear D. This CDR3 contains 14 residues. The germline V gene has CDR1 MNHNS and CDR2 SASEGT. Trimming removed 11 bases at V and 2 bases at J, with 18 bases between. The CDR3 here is CAGMSGQANTEAFF. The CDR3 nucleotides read TGTGCCGGCATGTCGGGTCAGGCAAACACTGAAGCTTTCTTT.

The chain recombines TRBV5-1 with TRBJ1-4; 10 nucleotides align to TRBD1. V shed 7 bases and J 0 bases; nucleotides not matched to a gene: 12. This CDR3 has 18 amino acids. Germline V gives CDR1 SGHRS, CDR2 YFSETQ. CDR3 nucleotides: TGCGCCAGCGTCCAGGGACAGGGGAGGGCGGCAACTAATGAAAAACTGTTTTTT. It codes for CASVQGQGRAATNEKLFF. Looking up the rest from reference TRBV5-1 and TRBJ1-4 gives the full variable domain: KAGVTQTPRYLIKTRGQQVTLSCSPISGHRSVSWYQQTPGQGLQFLFEYFSETQRNKGNFPGRFSGRQFSNSRSEMNVSTLELGDSALYLCASVQGQGRAATNEKLFFGSGTQLSVL.

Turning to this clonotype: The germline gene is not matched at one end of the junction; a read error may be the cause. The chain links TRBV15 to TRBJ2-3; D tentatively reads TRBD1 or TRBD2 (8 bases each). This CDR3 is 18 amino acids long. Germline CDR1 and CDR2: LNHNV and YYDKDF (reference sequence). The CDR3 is CDTSRGLAGGYSTDTQYF. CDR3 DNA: TGTGACACCAGCAGGGGGCTGGCGGGGGGTTATAGCACAGATACGCAGTATTTT.

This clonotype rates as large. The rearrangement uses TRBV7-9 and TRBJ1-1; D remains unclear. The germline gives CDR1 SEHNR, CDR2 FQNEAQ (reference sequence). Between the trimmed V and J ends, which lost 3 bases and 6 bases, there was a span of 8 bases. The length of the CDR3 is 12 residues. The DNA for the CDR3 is TGTGCCAGCAGCTTCGGGCCATCTGAAGCTTTCTTT. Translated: CASSFGPSEAFF.

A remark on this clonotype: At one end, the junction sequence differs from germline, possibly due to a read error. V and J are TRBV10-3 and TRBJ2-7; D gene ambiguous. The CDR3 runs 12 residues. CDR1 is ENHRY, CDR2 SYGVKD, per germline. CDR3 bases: TGTACCATCAGTGGTACCTCCTACGAGCAGTACTTC. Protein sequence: CTISGTSYEQYF.

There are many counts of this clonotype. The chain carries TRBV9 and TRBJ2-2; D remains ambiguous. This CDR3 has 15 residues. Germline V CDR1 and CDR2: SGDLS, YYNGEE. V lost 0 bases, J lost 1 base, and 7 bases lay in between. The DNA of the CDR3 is TGTGCCAGCAGCGTAGACGGGTGGAACACCGGGGAGCTGTTTTTT. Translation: CASSVDGWNTGELFF. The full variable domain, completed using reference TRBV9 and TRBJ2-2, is DSGVTQTPKHLITATGQRVTLRCSPRSGDLSVYWYQQSLDQGLQFLIQYYNGEERAKGNILERFSAQQFPDLHSELNLSSLELGDSALYFCASSVDGWNTGELFFGEGSRLTVL.

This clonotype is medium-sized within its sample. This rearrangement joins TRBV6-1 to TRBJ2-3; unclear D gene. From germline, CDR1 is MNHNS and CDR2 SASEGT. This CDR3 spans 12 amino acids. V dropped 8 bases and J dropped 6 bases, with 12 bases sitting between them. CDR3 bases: TGTGCCAGCGGACCTTTGTCTGATACGCAGTATTTT. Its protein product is CASGPLSDTQYF.

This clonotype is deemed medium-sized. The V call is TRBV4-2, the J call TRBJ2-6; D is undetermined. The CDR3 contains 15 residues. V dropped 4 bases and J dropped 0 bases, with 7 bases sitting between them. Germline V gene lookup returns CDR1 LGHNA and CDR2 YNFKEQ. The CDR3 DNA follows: TGTGCCAGCAGCCTCGGCCTCTCTGGGGCCAACGTCCTGACTTTC. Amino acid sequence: CASSLGLSGANVLTF.

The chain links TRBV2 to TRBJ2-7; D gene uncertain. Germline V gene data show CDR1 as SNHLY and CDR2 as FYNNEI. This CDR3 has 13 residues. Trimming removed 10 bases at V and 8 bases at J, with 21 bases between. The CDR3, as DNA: TGTGCCACCCTGAGGTCGTCTGGCCACCAGCAGTACTTC. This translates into CATLRSSGHQQYF.

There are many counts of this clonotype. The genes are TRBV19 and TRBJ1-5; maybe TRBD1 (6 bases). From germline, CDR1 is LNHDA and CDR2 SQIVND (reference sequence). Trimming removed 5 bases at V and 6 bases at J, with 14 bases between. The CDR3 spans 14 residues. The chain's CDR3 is CASSSGGTSQPQHF. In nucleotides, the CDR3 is TGTGCCAGTAGTTCGGGAGGGACAAGTCAGCCCCAGCATTTT.

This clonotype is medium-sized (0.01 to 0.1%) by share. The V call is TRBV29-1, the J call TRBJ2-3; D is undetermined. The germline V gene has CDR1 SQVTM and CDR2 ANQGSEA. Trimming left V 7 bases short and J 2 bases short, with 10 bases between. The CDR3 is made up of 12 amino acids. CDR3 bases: TGCAGCGCCTGCGAAACCACAGATACGCAGTATTTT. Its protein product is CSACETTDTQYF.

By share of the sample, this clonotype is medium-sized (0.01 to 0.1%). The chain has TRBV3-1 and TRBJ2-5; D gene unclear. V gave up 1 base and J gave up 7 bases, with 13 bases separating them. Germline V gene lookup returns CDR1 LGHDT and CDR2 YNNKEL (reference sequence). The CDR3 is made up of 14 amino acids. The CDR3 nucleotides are TGTGCCAGCAGCCAAGCGTCCAGAGGCGGGACCCAGTACTTC. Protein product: CASSQASRGGTQYF.

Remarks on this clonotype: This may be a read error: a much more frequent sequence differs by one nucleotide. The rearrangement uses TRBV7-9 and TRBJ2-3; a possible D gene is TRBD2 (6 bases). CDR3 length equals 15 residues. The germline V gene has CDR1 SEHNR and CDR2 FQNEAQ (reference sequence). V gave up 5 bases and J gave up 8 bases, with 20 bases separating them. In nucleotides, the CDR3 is TGTGCCAGCAGCCCCGGACTATTATTTGCGGGTACGCAGTATTTT. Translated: CASSPGLLFAGTQYF.

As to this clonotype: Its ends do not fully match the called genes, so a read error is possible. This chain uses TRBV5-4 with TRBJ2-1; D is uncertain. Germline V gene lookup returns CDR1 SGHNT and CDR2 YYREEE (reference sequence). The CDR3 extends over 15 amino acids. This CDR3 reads CASSLGLGSYNEQLF. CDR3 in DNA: TGTGCCAGCAGCTTGGGTTTAGGCTCCTACAATGAGCAGTTATTC.

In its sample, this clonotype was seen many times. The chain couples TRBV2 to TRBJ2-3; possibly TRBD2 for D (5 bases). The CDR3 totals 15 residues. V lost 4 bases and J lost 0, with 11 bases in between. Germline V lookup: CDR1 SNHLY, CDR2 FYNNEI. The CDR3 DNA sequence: TGTGCCAGCAGTGTGGAGACGGGAAGCACAGATACGCAGTATTTT. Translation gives CASSVETGSTDTQYF.

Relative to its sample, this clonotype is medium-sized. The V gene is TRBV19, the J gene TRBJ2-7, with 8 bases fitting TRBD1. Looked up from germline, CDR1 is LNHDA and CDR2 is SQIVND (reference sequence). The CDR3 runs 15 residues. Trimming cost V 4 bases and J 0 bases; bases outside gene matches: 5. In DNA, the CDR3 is TGTGCCAGTAGTACTCAGACAGGGGCCTCCTACGAGCAGTACTTC. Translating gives CASSTQTGASYEQYF.

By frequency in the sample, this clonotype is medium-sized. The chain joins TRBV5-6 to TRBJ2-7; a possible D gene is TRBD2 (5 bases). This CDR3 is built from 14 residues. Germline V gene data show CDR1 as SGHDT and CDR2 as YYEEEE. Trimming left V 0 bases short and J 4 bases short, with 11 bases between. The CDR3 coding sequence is TGTGCCAGCAGCTTGGCTGAAGCGGAGTACGAGCAGTACTTC. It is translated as CASSLAEAEYEQYF.

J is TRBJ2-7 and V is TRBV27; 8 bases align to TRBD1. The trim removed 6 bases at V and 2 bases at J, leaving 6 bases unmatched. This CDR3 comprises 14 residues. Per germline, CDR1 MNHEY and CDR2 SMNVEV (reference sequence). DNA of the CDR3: TGTGCCAGCAGGAGACAGGGGATAACCTACGAGCAGTACTTC. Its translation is CASRRQGITYEQYF.

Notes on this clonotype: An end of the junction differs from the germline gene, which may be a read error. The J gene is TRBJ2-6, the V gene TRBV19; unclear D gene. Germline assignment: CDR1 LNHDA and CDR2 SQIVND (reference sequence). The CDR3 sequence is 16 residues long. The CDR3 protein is CASIITSASWANVLTF. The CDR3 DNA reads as TGTGCCAGTATTATTACCTCTGCCTCTTGGGCCAACGTCCTGACTTTC.

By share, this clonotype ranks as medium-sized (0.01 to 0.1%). This CDR3 reads CASSYWDGSRKLFF. CDR3 coding DNA: TGTGCCAGCAGTTACTGGGACGGCAGCAGAAAACTGTTTTTT. V gene TRBV6-6 combines with J gene TRBJ1-4, with D perhaps TRBD1 (5 bases). The CDR3 length is 14 residues. The germline V gene has CDR1 MNHNY and CDR2 SVGAGI (reference sequence). V dropped 1 base and J dropped 10 bases, with 13 bases sitting between them.

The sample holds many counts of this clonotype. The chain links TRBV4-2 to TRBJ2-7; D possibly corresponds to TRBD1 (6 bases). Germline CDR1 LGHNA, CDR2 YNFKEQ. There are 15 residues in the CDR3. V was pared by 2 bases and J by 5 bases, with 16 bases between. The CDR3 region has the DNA TGTGCCAGCAGCCAACTAACAATGCAGGGGAACGAGCAGTACTTC. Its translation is CASSQLTMQGNEQYF.

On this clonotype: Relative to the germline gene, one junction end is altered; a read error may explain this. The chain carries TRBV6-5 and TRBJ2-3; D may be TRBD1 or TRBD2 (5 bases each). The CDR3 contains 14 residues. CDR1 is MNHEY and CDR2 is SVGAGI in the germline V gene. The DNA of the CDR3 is TGTGTCAGCAGTCTACTAGGGGAGACAGATACGCAGTATTTT. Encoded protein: CVSSLLGETDTQYF.

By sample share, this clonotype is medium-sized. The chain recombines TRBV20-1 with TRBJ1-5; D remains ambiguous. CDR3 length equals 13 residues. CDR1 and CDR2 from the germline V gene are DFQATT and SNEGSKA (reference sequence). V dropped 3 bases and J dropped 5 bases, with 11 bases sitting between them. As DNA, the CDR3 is TGCAGTGCTAGGTGGCAGGTGGATCAGCCCCAGCATTTT. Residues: CSARWQVDQPQHF.

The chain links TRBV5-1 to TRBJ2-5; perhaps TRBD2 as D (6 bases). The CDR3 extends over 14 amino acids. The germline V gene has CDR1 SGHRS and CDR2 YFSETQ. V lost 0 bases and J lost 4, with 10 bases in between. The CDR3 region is CASSLAGGGETQYF. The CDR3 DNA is TGCGCCAGCAGCTTGGCCGGGGGAGGAGAGACCCAGTACTTC. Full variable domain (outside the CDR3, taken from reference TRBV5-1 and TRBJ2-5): KAGVTQTPRYLIKTRGQQVTLSCSPISGHRSVSWYQQTPGQGLQFLFEYFSETQRNKGNFPGRFSGRQFSNSRSEMNVSTLELGDSALYLCASSLAGGGETQYFGPGTRLLVL.

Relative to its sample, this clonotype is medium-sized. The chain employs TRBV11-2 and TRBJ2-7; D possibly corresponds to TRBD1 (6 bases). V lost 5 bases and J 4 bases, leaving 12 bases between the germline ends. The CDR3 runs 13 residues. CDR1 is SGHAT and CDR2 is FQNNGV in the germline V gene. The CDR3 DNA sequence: TGTGCCAGCAGCCCTGGACAGAATTACGAGCAGTACTTC. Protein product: CASSPGQNYEQYF.